The rows below give T cell receptor beta chains drawn from one sample of a study of T-cell memory formation after mild COVID-19. TCRdb recomputed calls from the 5' RACE reads with MiXCR, one row per CDR3 protein. The sample shows hundreds of thousands of distinct CDR3 sequences, 15% of them seen only once. Sequencing was carried out using PBMCs or a T cell subset sorted from them (not recorded which). Receptors originate from a man aged 18 to 30 who had mild COVID-19 (a few samples of this study predate the infection). Cell type and time point are not known. CDR3s include the opening cysteine and the closing phenylalanine or tryptophan. The D gene is left open where the match is weak. The size of a clone is reported for some rows only, either as once, few or many, or as a class for expanded clones.

>TRBJ2-4|TRBV12-3/TRBV12-4|TRBD2|many
TGTGCCAGCAGTTGGACCGATGGAATTCTAGCGGGGGGAAACATTCAGTACTTC
CASSWTDGILAGGNIQYF
>TRBJ2-3|TRBV5-1|.|few
TGCGCCAGCAGTGAATACAGCACAGATACGCAGTATTTT
CASSEYSTDTQYF
>TRBJ2-2|TRBV5-1|TRBD1|.
TGCGCCAGCAGCTTGGTATTCCAGGGGGACACCGGGGAGCTGTTTTTT
CASSLVFQGDTGELFF
>TRBJ2-6|TRBV3-1|.|.
TGTGCCAGCAGCCAAGAAAAGGGCTCGACCTCTGGGGCCAACGTCCTGACTTTC
CASSQEKGSTSGANVLTF
>TRBJ2-1|TRBV2|.|.
TGTGCCAGCCTTTCCCGCTCCTACAATGAGCAGTTCTTC
CASLSRSYNEQFF
>TRBJ2-3|TRBV28|TRBD2|few
TGTGCCAGCAGTGCCCTACGGGGGGGCTGGACAGATACGCAGTATTTT
CASSALRGGWTDTQYF
>TRBJ1-5|TRBV7-8|.|.
TGTGCCAGCAGCCAAAATACCGGGACCGGCTCCTTCAATCAGCCCCAGCATTTT
CASSQNTGTGSFNQPQHF
>TRBJ2-2|TRBV7-2|.|.
TGTGCCAGCAGCTTATTAAAGGGTTTGGGCACCGGGGAGCTGTTTTTT
CASSLLKGLGTGELFF
>TRBJ2-6|TRBV12-3/TRBV12-4|.|.
TGTGCCAGCAGTGGATCCCACACAATATTTCCTGGGGCCAACGTCCTGACTTTC
CASSGSHTIFPGANVLTF
>TRBJ2-1|TRBV20-1|TRBD2|.
TGCAGTGCTAGAGATCTAGCGGGGGGGTACAATGAGCAGTTCTTC
CSARDLAGGYNEQFF
>TRBJ1-2|TRBV12-3/TRBV12-4|.|.
TGTGCCAGCGGTGCAGGAAGTGGCTATGGCTACACCTTC
CASGAGSGYGYTF
>TRBJ2-3|TRBV7-8|.|many
TGTGCCAGCAGCTTTCAAACAGATACGCAGTATTTT
CASSFQTDTQYF
>TRBJ1-1|TRBV4-1|TRBD1|few
TGCGCCAGCAGCCGACAGGGGGGGCCTAATTCTGAAGCTTTCTTT
CASSRQGGPNSEAFF
>TRBJ1-2|TRBV18|.|.
TGTGCCATCTCACCCCAGGATAACTATGGCTACACCTTC
CAISPQDNYGYTF
>TRBJ2-5|TRBV5-1|.|many
TGCGCCAGCAGCCCGGGGACTTGGCAAGAGACCCAGTACTTC
CASSPGTWQETQYF
>TRBJ1-2|TRBV7-6|TRBD1|.
TGTGCCAGCAGCCCCAGGTGGACAGGGAACTATGGCTACACCTTC
CASSPRWTGNYGYTF
>TRBJ2-1|TRBV24-1|.|few
TGTGCCACCAGTGATTTGAACACCGCGGGGTACAATGAGCAGTTCTTC
CATSDLNTAGYNEQFF
>TRBJ2-5|TRBV7-9|TRBD1|few
TGTGCCAGCAGCTTAGTGGGACAGCAAGAGACCCAGTACTTC
CASSLVGQQETQYF
>TRBJ2-2|TRBV2|TRBD1|.
TGTGCCGTGCTAGCCGGGACAGTAATTACCGGGGAGCTGTTTTTT
CAVLAGTVITGELFF
>TRBJ2-7|TRBV7-3|.|.
TGTGCCAGCAGCTTTGGCAGAGGATCCTACGAGCAGTACTTC
CASSFGRGSYEQYF
>TRBJ2-1|TRBV4-3|TRBD2|many
TGCGCCAGCAGCCAAGAGCCAGCGGGGGTATTAAAGCAGTTCTTC
CASSQEPAGVLKQFF
>TRBJ2-2|TRBV12-3/TRBV12-4|.|many
TGTGCCAGCACCCCCAACACCGGGGAGCTGTTTTTT
CASTPNTGELFF
>TRBJ2-1|TRBV5-1|TRBD2|.
TGCGCCAGCAGTGGGGTAGCGGGGGGCAATGAGCAGTTCTTC
CASSGVAGGNEQFF
>TRBJ2-3|TRBV5-1|TRBD2|.
TGCGCCAGCAGCTTCCCGCGCCAGACTAGCGAGCAATCTAGCACAGATACGCAGTATTTT
CASSFPRQTSEQSSTDTQYF
>TRBJ2-2|TRBV5-5|.|few
TGTGCCAGCAGCTTGTGGACCGGGGAGCTGTTTTTT
CASSLWTGELFF
>TRBJ1-1|TRBV6-1|.|few
TGTGCCAGCAGTGAACTATATCAGGGTACCACTGAAGCTTTCTTT
CASSELYQGTTEAFF
>TRBJ1-2|TRBV7-9|TRBD1|many
TGTGCCAGCAGCCGCGGACAGGGCCCCTATGGCTACACCTTC
CASSRGQGPYGYTF
>TRBJ2-4|TRBV20-1|.|.
TGCAGTGCCCCCTCTTTTAGAATTCAGTACTTC
CSAPSFRIQYF
>TRBJ2-3|TRBV7-2|.|.
TGTGCCAGCAGCCAGGACTGGGGAGCAGATACGCAGTATTTT
CASSQDWGADTQYF
>TRBJ1-4|TRBV4-3|TRBD1|.
TGCGCCAGCAGCCAAGAATTGATGATTGGGACAGGGAAACTGTTTTTT
CASSQELMIGTGKLFF
>TRBJ2-3|TRBV6-5|.|few
TGTGCCAGCAGTTACTCCACCTCGGCGGATACGCAGTATTTT
CASSYSTSADTQYF
>TRBJ2-7|TRBV7-8|.|few
TGTGCCAGCAGCCCGCCAGGGGCAGATTTCTACGAGCAGTACTTC
CASSPPGADFYEQYF
>TRBJ2-1|TRBV19|.|.
TGTGCCAGTAGTATTTCTTGGGAGCAGTTCTTC
CASSISWEQFF
>TRBJ2-7|TRBV27|.|.
TGTGCCAGCAGTTTATCCGTCCCTGGGGACGAGCAGTACTTC
CASSLSVPGDEQYF
>TRBJ2-3|TRBV6-2/TRBV6-3|.|once
TGTGCCAGCAGTCCCTGGCCGAGGGGTATCACGCAGTATTTT
CASSPWPRGITQYF
>TRBJ2-5|TRBV5-1|.|.
TGCGCCAGCAGCCCTTGGGACGGGGAGACCCAGTACTTC
CASSPWDGETQYF